This TCR beta chain was sequenced for a study of cytotoxic CD8 clonotypes in ibrutinib-treated CLL. The wider study: Responses: about 25 partial, 2 complete; after median around 70 months, around 15 stayed remitted, roughly 12 progressed. The authors obtained response samples at a median of approximately 12 months of treatment, range 6 to 36. General observations from the study: Clonality climbed at ibrutinib response, then dropped toward baseline at progression. At baseline, clonality was higher than in age-matched healthy donors and correlated with CD8+ counts.

The germline gives CDR1 LNHNV, CDR2 YYDKDF (reference sequence). Trimming removed 0 bases from V and 4 bases from J, with 13 bases in between. The CDR3 has 15 residues. As for this clone: Its antigen is as yet unknown.

Clones were read by immunoSEQ multiplex PCR, and TCRdb kept only the in-frame ones, dropping some. The profile shows tens of thousands of clones, about 70% of them singletons. This specimen was PBMCs, taken after 24 months of ibrutinib treatment. The TCR sequence derives from a human donor with chronic lymphocytic leukemia. The J gene is TRBJ2-7, the V gene TRBV15; no clear D. For the CDR3, the DNA is TGTGCCACCAGCAGAGATCGAGTTGAGGTTTACGAGCAGTACTTC. As protein: CATSRDRVEVYEQYF.